The clone carrying this T cell receptor (beta chain) has ten or more counts. Its matching antigen is unknown. V lost 0 bases, J lost 4 bases, and 9 bases lay in between. The CDR3 runs 14 residues. Germline CDR1 reads KGHSH; CDR2 reads LQKENI. This sample was included in a study of T cells in Graves' hyperthyroidism and ophthalmopathy. Findings and caveats of the study: Ophthalmopathy onset followed model prediction by a median roughly 6.5 months.

Patients were aged 18 to 65, had disease duration under 2 months, and had newly diagnosed hyperthyroidism. Amplification of TCR beta CDR3 regions was performed using RNA transcripts as template. The HTBI primer set was used in a first-round RT-PCR of the TCR CDR3. TCRdb re-derived calls from the multiplex PCR reads in MiXCR, one entry per CDR3 protein. The sample consists of roughly 630,000 distinct CDR3 sequences, about 15% of them appearing once. This chain connects TRBV18 to TRBJ2-5; no reliable D call. Sequencing input: blood. The sequence was collected from a woman aged 30 to 39 with Graves' hyperthyroidism. The CDR3 loop is CASSPPDRGETQYF. In DNA, the CDR3 is TGTGCCAGCTCACCACCCGACCGTGGAGAGACCCAGTACTTC.